These T cell receptor beta chains were read from a single sample in a study of cytomegalovirus exposure and HLA in healthy donors. Profiled with immunoSEQ multiplex PCR; TCRdb holds only in-frame clones, not every one. The table lists about 120,000 clones, approximately 87% of them singletons, with under 6.5% in the top ten. Sequences were obtained from PBMCs. The receptors were gathered from a woman between 18 and 29 years old in good health and CMV-seropositive. CDR3s include the opening cysteine and the closing phenylalanine or tryptophan. D genes are given only for firm matches. Expanded clones are given a class, and other clones once, few, many or no size at all.

length	D	size	V	J	CDR3	DNA
16	TRBD1	NA	TRBV7-2	TRBJ1-2	CASSDGGPGGDYGYTF	TGTGCCAGCAGCGACGGGGGACCAGGGGGCGACTATGGCTACACCTTC
16	TRBD1	NA	TRBV5-5	TRBJ1-2	CASSQLEGQGHYGYTF	TGTGCCAGCAGCCAATTAGAAGGACAGGGGCACTATGGCTACACCTTC
14	NA	NA	TRBV7-3	TRBJ2-7	CASSLTTGSYEQYF	TGTGCCAGCAGCTTAACTACGGGGAGCTACGAGCAGTACTTC
17	TRBD1	NA	TRBV5-4	TRBJ1-1	CASSSITTGGLNTEAFF	TGTGCCAGCAGCTCTATTACGACAGGGGGATTGAACACTGAAGCTTTCTTT
15	TRBD1	NA	TRBV10-3	TRBJ1-1	CATNRGGRGNTEAFF	TGTGCCACCAACAGGGGCGGGAGGGGGAACACTGAAGCTTTCTTT
11	NA	once	TRBV25-1	TRBJ1-2	CASGGGYGYTF	TGTGCCAGTGGGGGGGGATATGGCTACACCTTC
15	NA	NA	TRBV27	TRBJ1-2	CASRLSGSGVYGYTF	TGTGCCAGCAGACTCTCAGGGTCGGGAGTCTATGGCTACACCTTC
17	TRBD2	few	TRBV18	TRBJ2-3	CASSPLGAGISTDTQYF	TGTGCCAGCTCACCACTCGGAGCGGGGATCAGCACAGATACGCAGTATTTT
16	TRBD1	NA	TRBV28	TRBJ1-5	CASSLGDRSLNQPQHF	TGTGCCAGCAGTTTAGGGGACAGGTCTTTGAATCAGCCCCAGCATTTT
14	NA	NA	TRBV30	TRBJ1-5	CAWSGQTSYQPQHF	TGTGCCTGGAGTGGACAAACTAGCTATCAGCCCCAGCATTTT
14	TRBD1	NA	TRBV7-3	TRBJ1-1	CASSLGQGNTEAFF	TGTGCCAGCAGCTTAGGACAGGGGAACACTGAAGCTTTCTTT
16	TRBD2	NA	TRBV2	TRBJ2-5	CASSQTSGSGQETQYF	TGTGCCAGCAGTCAGACTAGCGGGAGTGGGCAAGAGACCCAGTACTTC
16	TRBD1	NA	TRBV9	TRBJ2-3	CASSETGGAGTDTQYF	TGTGCCAGCAGCGAAACAGGGGGCGCGGGGACAGATACGCAGTATTTT
11	NA	few	TRBV7-9	TRBJ1-3	CATPGRGTIYF	TGTGCCACCCCGGGGCGGGGCACCATATATTTT
15	TRBD1	NA	TRBV12-5	TRBJ2-1	CASGFGTGGDNEQFF	TGTGCTAGTGGTTTCGGGACAGGGGGGGACAATGAGCAGTTCTTC
15	TRBD2	NA	TRBV6-6	TRBJ2-7	CASSGLAGRLYEQYF	TGTGCCAGCTCGGGACTAGCGGGAAGGTTATACGAGCAGTACTTC
13	NA	NA	TRBV5-4	TRBJ2-3	CASSRGATDTQYF	TGTGCCAGCAGCCGGGGGGCCACAGATACGCAGTATTTT
11	NA	NA	TRBV7-8	TRBJ2-1	CGTRGLNEQFF	TGTGGAACGAGGGGACTCAATGAGCAGTTCTTC
12	NA	NA	TRBV6-5	TRBJ1-2	CASSLRGIGYTF	TGTGCCAGCAGCCTGCGGGGGATTGGCTACACCTTC
15	NA	NA	TRBV2	TRBJ2-7	CASSAERTATYEQYF	TGTGCCAGCAGCGCGGAACGGACAGCGACCTACGAGCAGTACTTC
14	TRBD1	few	TRBV5-1	TRBJ2-7	CASSRGTGRDEQYF	TGCGCCAGCAGCCGAGGGACAGGGAGGGACGAGCAGTACTTC
12	NA	NA	TRBV4-1	TRBJ2-7	CASSPNRDEQYF	TGCGCCAGCAGCCCAAACCGGGACGAGCAGTACTTC
16	TRBD1	NA	TRBV5-1	TRBJ2-7	CASSLGPTGDPYEQYF	TGCGCCAGCAGCTTGGGGCCGACAGGGGACCCCTACGAGCAGTACTTC
15	NA	NA	TRBV30	TRBJ1-2	CAWSPTPVRGGGYTF	TGTGCCTGGAGTCCGACGCCGGTCCGGGGAGGTGGCTACACCTTC
17	TRBD1	NA	TRBV19	TRBJ2-7	CASSTRGTGGVRNEQYF	TGTGCCAGTAGTACCCGCGGGACAGGGGGCGTCCGAAACGAGCAGTACTTC
11	NA	NA	TRBV30	TRBJ2-3	CACLGLNTQYF	TGTGCCTGCTTGGGACTTAATACGCAGTATTTT
14	TRBD1	NA	TRBV7-9	TRBJ1-4	CASSSGTVNEKLFF	TGTGCCAGCAGCTCCGGGACAGTCAATGAAAAACTGTTTTTT
15	NA	NA	TRBV5-1	TRBJ2-7	CASRKIQEQAYEQYF	TGCGCCAGCAGAAAAATTCAGGAACAAGCCTACGAGCAGTACTTC
13	TRBD1	NA	TRBV5-6	TRBJ2-1	CASSQGFYNEQFF	TGTGCCAGCTCACAGGGGTTTTACAATGAGCAGTTCTTC
13	NA	NA	TRBV5-4	TRBJ1-2	CASKRGGGNGYTF	TGTGCCAGCAAGAGGGGAGGAGGTAATGGCTACACCTTC
13	NA	NA	TRBV11-2	TRBJ1-1	CASSSQGMTEAFF	TGTGCCAGCAGCTCTCAGGGGATGACTGAAGCTTTCTTT
13	TRBD1	NA	TRBV6-1	TRBJ1-2	CASRTGALDGYTF	TGTGCCAGCAGGACAGGGGCTTTAGATGGCTACACCTTC
16	NA	NA	TRBV11-2	TRBJ1-1	CASSLGGARWYAEAFF	TGTGCCAGCAGCCTGGGGGGGGCACGGTGGTATGCTGAAGCTTTCTTT
15	TRBD1	NA	TRBV6-5	TRBJ1-2	CASRYTGGANYGYTF	TGTGCCAGCAGGTATACAGGGGGCGCTAACTATGGCTACACCTTC
19	TRBD2	NA	TRBV5-1	TRBJ2-7	CASSLGAPGLAGGRNEQYF	TGCGCCAGCAGCTTGGGGGCTCCGGGACTAGCGGGAGGGAGGAACGAGCAGTACTTC
13	NA	once	TRBV27	TRBJ2-7	CASSWGESYEQYF	TGTGCCAGCAGTTGGGGCGAGTCCTACGAGCAGTACTTC
14	TRBD1	NA	TRBV27	TRBJ1-1	CASSLIQGTTEAFF	TGTGCCAGCAGTTTAATACAGGGGACGACTGAAGCTTTCTTT
12	TRBD1	NA	TRBV19	TRBJ1-1	CASSKRQGDAFF	TGTGCCAGTAGCAAACGACAGGGTGATGCTTTCTTT
16	NA	NA	TRBV13	TRBJ2-5	CASSLGVLAKRETQYF	TGTGCCAGCAGCTTAGGCGTCCTGGCCAAGAGGGAGACCCAGTACTTC
15	TRBD1	few	TRBV5-1	TRBJ1-1	CASSLRGGTGYEAFF	TGCGCCAGCAGCTTGAGAGGGGGCACTGGTTATGAAGCTTTCTTT
14	NA	NA	TRBV7-6	TRBJ2-2	CASSLARQVGELFF	TGTGCCAGCAGCTTAGCTCGACAGGTCGGGGAGCTGTTTTTT
14	TRBD1	NA	TRBV9	TRBJ2-6	CASSVEGAANVLTF	TGTGCCAGCAGCGTAGAGGGGGCGGCCAACGTCCTGACTTTC
11	NA	NA	TRBV2	TRBJ2-1	CACQIYNEQFF	TGTGCCTGCCAGATTTACAATGAGCAGTTCTTC